The entry that follows covers one TCR beta chain sequence. What antigen it recognizes has not been identified. No base qualities exist here, and no much larger clone lies one base off it. The source of the sample is a study of blood T cell repertoires in COVID-19 (TCRdb year 2020). Background on the whole study: Samples from collaborators originated in the United States, Italy and Spain and spanned both the acute and convalescent phases of COVID-19. The prospective study material was composed of cDNA or gDNA derived from T cells, B-cell-depleted T cells, or PBMCs. Deeply sampled blood TCRbeta repertoires from subjects exposed to, actively infected with, or recovered from COVID-19 were included in the dataset. The repertoires were made available in a free public database intended to serve as a resource for research on the immune response to SARS-CoV-2. Samples were obtained from the ongoing ImmuneRACE study (first 160 participants) and from some 1,200 subjects provided by 6 global collaborators. The sample metadata nearly always contained a de-identified subject ID, COVID-19 status, age in years and sex. Where available, HLA class I and class II types were taken from metadata supplied by the sample provider and were not determined by assay-based typing. The investigation overall reported the following: The quantity of clinical and demographic metadata differed by source and by participant and was supplied without curation.

V is reduced by 4 bases and J by 0 bases, leaving a spacing of 15 bases between them. The CDR3 sequence holds 16 residues, the cysteine and phenylalanine included. Left in the record is the CDR3 DNA by itself, 48 bases read in frame from the first base. The germline V gene supplies CDR1 MNHEY and CDR2 SVGAGI. Another Seattle source contributed samples from volunteer blood donors who had recovered from COVID-19. Collaborating institutions collected whole blood in K2EDTA tubes following their own protocols. For TCRbeta analysis, collaborator samples were shipped as frozen whole blood, as isolated PBMCs, or as DNA extracted from either sample type. The immunoSEQ Assay, a bias-controlled multiplex PCR, was used to amplify TCRbeta CDR3 regions from genomic DNA. In the authors' own workflow: The number of nucleated cells in each sample was estimated by amplification of reference gene primers within the assay. To quantify the absolute abundance of each unique TCRbeta CDR3 rearrangement, sequence reads were collapsed and filtered. For each sample, productive Simpson clonality was calculated by taking the square root of Simpson's diversity index across productive rearrangements. TCRdb retrieved this table from immuneACCESS and kept in-frame rearrangements only. Not all clones are present; in checked studies, unresolved V genes account for under half, and no reason is known for the remainder. V, J and clone size are taken as reported in that table, and D and trimming were inferred from the DNA itself. This sample gives around 170,000 clones in total; nearly 90% of them show up just once. The top ten clonotypes cover under 2% of the sample.

The sequence joins TRBV6-5 to TRBJ1-1; a tentative D match to TRBD1 spans 5 bases. The sequenced material came from peripheral blood. This sequence originates from a man in his late teens or twenties who had recovered from COVID-19. The nucleotides read TGTGCCAGCAGTTCACCGGCGGGGGGGATGAACACTGAAGCTTTCTTT. Translated, this is CASSSPAGGMNTEAFF.